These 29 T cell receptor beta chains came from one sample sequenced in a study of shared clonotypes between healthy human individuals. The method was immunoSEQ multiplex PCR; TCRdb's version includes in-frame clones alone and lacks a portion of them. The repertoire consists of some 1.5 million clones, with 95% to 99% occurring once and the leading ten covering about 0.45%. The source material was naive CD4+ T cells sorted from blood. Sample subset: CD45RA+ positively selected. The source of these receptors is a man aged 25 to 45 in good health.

CDR3 coding DNA: TGTGCCAGCAGCTACCACACCTTC. Translation: CASSYHTF. The gene calls are TRBV7-9 and TRBJ1-2; D ambiguous. The CDR3 sequence is 8 residues long. The V end lost 4 bases, the J end lost 12 bases, and 3 bases lay between the germline ends. In germline, CDR1 is SEHNR, CDR2 FQNEAQ (reference sequence).

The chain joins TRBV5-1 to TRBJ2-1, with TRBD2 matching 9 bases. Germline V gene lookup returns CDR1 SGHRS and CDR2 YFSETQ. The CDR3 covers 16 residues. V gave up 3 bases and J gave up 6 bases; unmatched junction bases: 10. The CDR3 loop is CASSWLGTSRVNEQFF. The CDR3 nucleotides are TGCGCCAGCAGCTGGCTCGGGACTAGCCGTGTCAATGAGCAGTTCTTC.

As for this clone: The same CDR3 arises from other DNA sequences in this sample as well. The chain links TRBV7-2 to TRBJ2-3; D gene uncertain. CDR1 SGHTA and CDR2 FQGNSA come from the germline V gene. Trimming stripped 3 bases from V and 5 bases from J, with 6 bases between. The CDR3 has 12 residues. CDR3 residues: CASSFSQDTQYF. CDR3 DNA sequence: TGTGCCAGCAGCTTTAGTCAAGATACGCAGTATTTT.

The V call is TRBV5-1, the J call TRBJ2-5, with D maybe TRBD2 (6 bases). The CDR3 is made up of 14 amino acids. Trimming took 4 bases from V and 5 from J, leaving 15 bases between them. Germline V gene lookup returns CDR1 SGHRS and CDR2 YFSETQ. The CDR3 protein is CASSPLANQETQYF. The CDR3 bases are TGCGCCAGCAGCCCTCTAGCGAATCAGGAGACCCAGTACTTC.

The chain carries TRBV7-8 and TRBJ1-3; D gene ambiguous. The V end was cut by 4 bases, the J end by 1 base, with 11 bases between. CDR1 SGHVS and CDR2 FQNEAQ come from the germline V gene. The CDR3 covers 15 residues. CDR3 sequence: CASSSSTLSGNTIYF. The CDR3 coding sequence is TGTGCCAGCAGCTCCTCGACACTTTCTGGAAACACCATATATTTT.

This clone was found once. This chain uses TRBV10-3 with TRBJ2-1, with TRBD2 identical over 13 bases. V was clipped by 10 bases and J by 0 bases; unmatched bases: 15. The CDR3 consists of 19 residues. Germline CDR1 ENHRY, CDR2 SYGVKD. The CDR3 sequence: CATTSPGLAGLRSYNEQFF. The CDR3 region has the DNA TGTGCCACCACGTCCCCGGGACTAGCGGGACTACGCTCCTACAATGAGCAGTTCTTC.

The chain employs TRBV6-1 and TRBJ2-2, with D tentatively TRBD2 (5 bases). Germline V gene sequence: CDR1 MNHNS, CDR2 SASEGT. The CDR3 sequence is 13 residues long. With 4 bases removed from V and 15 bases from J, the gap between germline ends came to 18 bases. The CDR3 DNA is TGTGCCAGCAGTGGACTCATAAATAGGCGGGTGTTTTTT. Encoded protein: CASSGLINRRVFF.

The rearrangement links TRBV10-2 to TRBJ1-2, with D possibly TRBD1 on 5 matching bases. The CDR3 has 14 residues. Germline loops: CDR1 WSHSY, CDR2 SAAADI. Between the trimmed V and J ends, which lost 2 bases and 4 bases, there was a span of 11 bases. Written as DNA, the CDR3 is TGCGCCAGCAGTGAGGGCAGGGTTCGCTATGGCTACACCTTC. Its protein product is CASSEGRVRYGYTF.

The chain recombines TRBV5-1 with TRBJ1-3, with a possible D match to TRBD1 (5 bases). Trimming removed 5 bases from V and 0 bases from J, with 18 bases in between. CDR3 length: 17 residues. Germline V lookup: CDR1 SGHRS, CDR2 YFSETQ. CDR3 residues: CASRKGTSDASGNTIYF. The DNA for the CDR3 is TGCGCCAGCAGGAAGGGGACCTCTGACGCCTCTGGAAACACCATATATTTT.

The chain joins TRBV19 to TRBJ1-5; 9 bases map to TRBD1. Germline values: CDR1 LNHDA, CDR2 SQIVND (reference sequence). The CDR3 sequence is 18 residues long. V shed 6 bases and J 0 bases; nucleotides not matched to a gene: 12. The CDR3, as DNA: TGTGCCAGTAGAGAACAGGACAGGGGACTGCATAGCAATCAGCCCCAGCATTTT. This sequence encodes CASREQDRGLHSNQPQHF.

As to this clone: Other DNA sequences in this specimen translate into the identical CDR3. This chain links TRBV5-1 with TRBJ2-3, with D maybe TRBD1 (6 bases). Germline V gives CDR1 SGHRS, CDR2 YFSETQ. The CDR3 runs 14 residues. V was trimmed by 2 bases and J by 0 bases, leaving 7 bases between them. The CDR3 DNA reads TGCGCCAGCAGCTTCACAGGGAGCACAGATACGCAGTATTTT. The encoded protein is CASSFTGSTDTQYF.

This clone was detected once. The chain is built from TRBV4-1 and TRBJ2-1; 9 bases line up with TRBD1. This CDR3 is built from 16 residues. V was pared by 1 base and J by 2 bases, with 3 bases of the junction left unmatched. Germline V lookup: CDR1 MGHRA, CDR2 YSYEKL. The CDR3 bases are TGCGCCAGCAGCCAAGTGGGACAGGGAGCCTACAATGAGCAGTTCTTC. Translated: CASSQVGQGAYNEQFF.

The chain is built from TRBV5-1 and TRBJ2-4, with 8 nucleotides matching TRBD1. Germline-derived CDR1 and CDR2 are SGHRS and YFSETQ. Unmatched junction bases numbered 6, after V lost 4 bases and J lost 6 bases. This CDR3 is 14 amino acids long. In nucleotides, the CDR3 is TGCGCCAGCAGCAAGGGCGGACAGGGAAACATTCAGTACTTC. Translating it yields CASSKGGQGNIQYF.

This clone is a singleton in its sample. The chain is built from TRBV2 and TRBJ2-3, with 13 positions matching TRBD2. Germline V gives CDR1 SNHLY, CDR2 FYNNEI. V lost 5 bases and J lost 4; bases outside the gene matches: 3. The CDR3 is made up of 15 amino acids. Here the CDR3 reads CASSPLAGGADTQYF. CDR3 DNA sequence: TGTGCCAGCAGTCCACTAGCGGGAGGGGCAGATACGCAGTATTTT.

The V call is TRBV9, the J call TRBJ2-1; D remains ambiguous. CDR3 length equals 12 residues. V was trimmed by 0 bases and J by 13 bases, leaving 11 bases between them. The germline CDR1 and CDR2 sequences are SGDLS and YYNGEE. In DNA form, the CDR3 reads TGTGCCAGCAGCGTAGTCGCCGGGCCCCAGTTCTTC. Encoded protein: CASSVVAGPQFF.

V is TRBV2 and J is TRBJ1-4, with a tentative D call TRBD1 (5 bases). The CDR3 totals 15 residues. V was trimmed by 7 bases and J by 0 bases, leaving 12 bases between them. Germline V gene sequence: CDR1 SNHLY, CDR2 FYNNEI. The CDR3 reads CASNNGAATNEKLFF. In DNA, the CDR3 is TGTGCCAGCAATAACGGGGCAGCAACTAATGAAAAACTGTTTTTT.

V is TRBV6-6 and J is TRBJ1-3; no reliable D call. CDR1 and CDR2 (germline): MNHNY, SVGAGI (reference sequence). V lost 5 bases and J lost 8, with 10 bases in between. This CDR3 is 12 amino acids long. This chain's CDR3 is CASSHFEDTIYF. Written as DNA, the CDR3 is TGTGCCAGCAGTCACTTCGAGGACACCATATATTTT.

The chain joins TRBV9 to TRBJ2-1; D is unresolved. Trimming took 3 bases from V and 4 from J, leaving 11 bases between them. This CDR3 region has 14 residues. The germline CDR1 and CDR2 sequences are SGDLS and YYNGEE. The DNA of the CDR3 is TGTGCCAGCAGCGGGGCTGGAGCGTACAATGAGCAGTTCTTC. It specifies CASSGAGAYNEQFF.

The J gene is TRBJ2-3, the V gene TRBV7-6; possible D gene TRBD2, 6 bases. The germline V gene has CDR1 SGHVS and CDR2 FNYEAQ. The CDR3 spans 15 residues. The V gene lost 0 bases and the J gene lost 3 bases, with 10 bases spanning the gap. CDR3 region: CASSLATGATDTQYF. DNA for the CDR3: TGTGCCAGCAGCTTAGCGACGGGAGCGACAGATACGCAGTATTTT.

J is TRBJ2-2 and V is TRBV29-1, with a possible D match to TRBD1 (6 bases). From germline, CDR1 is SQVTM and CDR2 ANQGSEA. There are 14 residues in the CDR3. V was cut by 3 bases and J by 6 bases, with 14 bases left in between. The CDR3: CSVEGPRGAGELFF. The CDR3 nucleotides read TGCAGCGTTGAGGGGCCCAGGGGTGCCGGGGAGCTGTTTTTT.

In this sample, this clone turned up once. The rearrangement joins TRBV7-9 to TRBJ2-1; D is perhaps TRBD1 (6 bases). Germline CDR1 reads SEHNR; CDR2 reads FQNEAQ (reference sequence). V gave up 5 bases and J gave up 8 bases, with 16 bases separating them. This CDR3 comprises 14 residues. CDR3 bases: TGTGCCAGCAGCCAAGGGCAGGGGTGGGATGAGCAGTTCTTC. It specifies CASSQGQGWDEQFF.

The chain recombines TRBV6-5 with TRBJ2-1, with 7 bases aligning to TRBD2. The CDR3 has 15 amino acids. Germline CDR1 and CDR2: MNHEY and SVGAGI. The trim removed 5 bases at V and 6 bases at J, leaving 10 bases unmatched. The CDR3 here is CASSVGREISNEQFF. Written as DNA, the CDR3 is TGTGCCAGCAGTGTAGGGCGGGAGATTTCCAATGAGCAGTTCTTC.

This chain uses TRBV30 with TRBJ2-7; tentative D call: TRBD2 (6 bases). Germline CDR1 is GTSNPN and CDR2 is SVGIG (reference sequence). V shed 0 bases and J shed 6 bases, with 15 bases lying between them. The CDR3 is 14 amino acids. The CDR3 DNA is TGTGCCTGGAGTGTAGAAACGGGGGTAGGCGAGCAGTACTTC. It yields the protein CAWSVETGVGEQYF.

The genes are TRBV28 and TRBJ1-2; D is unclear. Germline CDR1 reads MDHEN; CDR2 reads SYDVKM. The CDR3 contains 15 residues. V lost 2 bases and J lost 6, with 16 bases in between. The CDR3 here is CASSLPAGLVDGYTF. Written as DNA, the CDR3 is TGTGCCAGCAGTTTACCGGCAGGACTGGTAGATGGCTACACCTTC.

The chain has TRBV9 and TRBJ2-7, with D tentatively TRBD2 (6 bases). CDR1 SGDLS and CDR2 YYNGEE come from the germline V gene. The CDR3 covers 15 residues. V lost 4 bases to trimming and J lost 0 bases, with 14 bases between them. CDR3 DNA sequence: TGTGCCAGCAGCCTAGGGGAGCGGGTCTCCTACGAGCAGTACTTC. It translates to CASSLGERVSYEQYF.

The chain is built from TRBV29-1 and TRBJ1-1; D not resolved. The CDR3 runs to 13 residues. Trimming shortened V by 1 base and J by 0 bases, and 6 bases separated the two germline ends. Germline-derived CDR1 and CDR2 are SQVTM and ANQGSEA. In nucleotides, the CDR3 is TGCAGCGTTGAAGCTAGGATGAACACTGAAGCTTTCTTT. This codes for CSVEARMNTEAFF.

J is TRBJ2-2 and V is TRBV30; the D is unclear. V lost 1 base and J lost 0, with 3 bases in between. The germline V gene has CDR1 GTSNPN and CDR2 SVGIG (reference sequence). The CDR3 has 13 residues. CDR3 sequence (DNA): TGTGCCTGGAGTGCCGCGAACACCGGGGAGCTGTTTTTT. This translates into CAWSAANTGELFF.

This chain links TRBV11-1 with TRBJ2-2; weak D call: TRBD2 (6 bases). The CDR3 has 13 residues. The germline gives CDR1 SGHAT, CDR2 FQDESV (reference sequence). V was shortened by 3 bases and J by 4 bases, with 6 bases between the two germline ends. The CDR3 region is CASSLEGTGELFF. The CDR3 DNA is TGTGCCAGCAGCTTGGAGGGCACCGGGGAGCTGTTTTTT.

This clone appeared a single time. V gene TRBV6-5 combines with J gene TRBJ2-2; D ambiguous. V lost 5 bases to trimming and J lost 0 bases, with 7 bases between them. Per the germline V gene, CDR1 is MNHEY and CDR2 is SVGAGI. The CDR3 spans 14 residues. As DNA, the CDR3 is TGTGCCAGCAGTATATTCTCGAACACCGGGGAGCTGTTTTTT. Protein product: CASSIFSNTGELFF.